Below, one TCR beta chain is given with its context. The V gene end was trimmed by 7 bases and the J gene end by 4 bases; junction bases not matched to a gene: 3. The CDR3 spans 12 residues. Germline loops: CDR1 MDHEN, CDR2 SYDVKM. The sample is drawn from a study of T cells after yellow fever vaccination. The TCR cDNA carried a universal primer site and UMIs from 5'RACE template switching. Via MiXCR, TCRdb re-called the 5' RACE reads, giving one row per CDR3 protein. The sample lists a few hundred thousand distinct CDR3 sequences, about 7.1% occurring once. The receptor's source is a man aged 25-40 years who received the YFV17D yellow fever vaccine. This specimen was CD4+ T cells sorted from PBMCs, taken 15 days after the yellow fever booster vaccination. The J gene is TRBJ2-7, the V gene TRBV28, with 8 bases that match TRBD1. The DNA for the CDR3 is TGTGCCAGCACCCGACAGGGGTACGAGCAGTACTTC. It encodes CASTRQGYEQYF.